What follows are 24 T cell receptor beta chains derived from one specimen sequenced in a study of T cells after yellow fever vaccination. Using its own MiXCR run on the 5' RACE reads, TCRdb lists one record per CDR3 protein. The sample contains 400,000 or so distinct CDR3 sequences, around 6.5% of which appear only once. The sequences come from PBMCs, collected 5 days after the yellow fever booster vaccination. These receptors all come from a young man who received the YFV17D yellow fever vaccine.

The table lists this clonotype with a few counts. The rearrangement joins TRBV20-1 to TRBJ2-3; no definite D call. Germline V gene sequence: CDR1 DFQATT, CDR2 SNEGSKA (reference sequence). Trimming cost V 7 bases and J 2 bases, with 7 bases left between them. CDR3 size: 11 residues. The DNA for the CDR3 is TGCAGTGTCAGAATCACAGATACGCAGTATTTT. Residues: CSVRITDTQYF.

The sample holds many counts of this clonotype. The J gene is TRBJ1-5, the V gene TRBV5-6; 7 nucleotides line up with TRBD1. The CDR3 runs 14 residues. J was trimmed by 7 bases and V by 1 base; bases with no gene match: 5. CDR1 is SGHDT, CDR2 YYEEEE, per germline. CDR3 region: CASSLSLDRQPQHF. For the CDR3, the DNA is TGTGCCAGCAGCTTGTCGCTGGACAGGCAGCCCCAGCATTTT. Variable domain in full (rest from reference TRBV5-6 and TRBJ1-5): DAGVTQSPTHLIKTRGQQVTLRCSPKSGHDTVSWYQQALGQGPQFIFQYYEEEERQRGNFPDRFSGHQFPNYSSELNVNALLLGDSALYLCASSLSLDRQPQHFGDGTRLSIL.

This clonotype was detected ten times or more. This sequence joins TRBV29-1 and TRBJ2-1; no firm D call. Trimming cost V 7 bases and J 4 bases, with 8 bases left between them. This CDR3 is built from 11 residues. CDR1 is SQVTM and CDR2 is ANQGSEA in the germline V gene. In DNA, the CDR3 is TGCAGCGCGCTTGAATACAATGAGCAGTTCTTC. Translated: CSALEYNEQFF.

The chain's CDR3 is CASAPPGSYNEQFF. Written as DNA, the CDR3 is TGTGCCAGTGCTCCTCCGGGGTCCTACAATGAGCAGTTCTTC. V gene TRBV19 combines with J gene TRBJ2-1, with a tentative D call TRBD2 (5 bases). Trimming took 8 bases from V and 1 from J, leaving 12 bases between them. Germline-derived CDR1 and CDR2 are LNHDA and SQIVND (reference sequence). The CDR3 is 14 residues long. Variable domain in full (rest from reference TRBV19 and TRBJ2-1): DGGITQSPKYLFRKEGQNVTLSCEQNLNHDAMYWYRQDPGQGLRLIYYSQIVNDFQKGDIAEGYSVSREKKESFPLTVTSAQKNPTAFYLCASAPPGSYNEQFFGPGTRLTVL.

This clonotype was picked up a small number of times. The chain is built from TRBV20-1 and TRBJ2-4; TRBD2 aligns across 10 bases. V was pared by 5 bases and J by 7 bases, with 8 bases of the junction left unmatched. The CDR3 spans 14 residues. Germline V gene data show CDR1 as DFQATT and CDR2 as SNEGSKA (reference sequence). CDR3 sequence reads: CSAPSGSLVNIQYF. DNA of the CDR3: TGCAGTGCTCCTAGCGGGAGCTTGGTGAACATTCAGTACTTC.

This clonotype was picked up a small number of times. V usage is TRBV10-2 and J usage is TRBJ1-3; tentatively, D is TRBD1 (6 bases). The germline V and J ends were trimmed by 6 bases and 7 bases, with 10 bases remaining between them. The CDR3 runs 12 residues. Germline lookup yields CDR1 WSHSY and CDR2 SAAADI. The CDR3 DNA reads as TGCGCCAGCAGCGACCAGGGGAACACCATATATTTT. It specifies CASSDQGNTIYF.

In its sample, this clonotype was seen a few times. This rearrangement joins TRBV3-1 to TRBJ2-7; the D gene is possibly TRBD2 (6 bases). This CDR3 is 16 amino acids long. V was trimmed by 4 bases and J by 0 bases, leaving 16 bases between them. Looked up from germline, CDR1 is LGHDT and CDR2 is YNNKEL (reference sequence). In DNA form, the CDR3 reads TGTGCCAGCAGCCCTGAGGGACTTGTCAGCTCCTACGAGCAGTACTTC. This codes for CASSPEGLVSSYEQYF.

The DNA of the CDR3 is TGTGCCAGCAGTCTCCAAACTAGCGGGGGTTACACAGATACGCAGTATTTT. This gives the protein CASSLQTSGGYTDTQYF. The chain employs TRBV27 and TRBJ2-3, with TRBD2 matching over 11 bases. The length of the CDR3 is 17 residues. Germline V gene sequence: CDR1 MNHEY, CDR2 SMNVEV (reference sequence). Trimming took 5 bases from V and 2 from J; bases not matched to a gene: 9.

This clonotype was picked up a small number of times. As DNA, the CDR3 is TGCGCCAGCAGCCAAGGCGTCTGGAGCCATTATGGCTACACCTTC. Encoded protein: CASSQGVWSHYGYTF. V and J are TRBV4-3 and TRBJ1-2; D not certain. The CDR3 spans 15 residues. The V end lost 1 base, the J end lost 5 bases, and 14 bases lay between the germline ends. Germline loops: CDR1 LGHNA, CDR2 YSLEER.

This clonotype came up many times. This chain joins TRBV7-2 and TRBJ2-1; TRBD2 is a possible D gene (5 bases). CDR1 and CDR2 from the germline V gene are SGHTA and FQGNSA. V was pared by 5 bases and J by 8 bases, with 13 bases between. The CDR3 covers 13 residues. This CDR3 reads CASSDRAADEQFF. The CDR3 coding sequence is TGTGCCAGCAGCGACCGGGCAGCGGATGAGCAGTTCTTC.

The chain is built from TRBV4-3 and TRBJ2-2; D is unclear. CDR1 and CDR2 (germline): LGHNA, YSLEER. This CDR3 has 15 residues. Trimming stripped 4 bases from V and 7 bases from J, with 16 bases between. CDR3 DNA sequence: TGCGCCAGCAGCCGAACACAAGCCCCATTCGGGGAGCTGTTTTTT. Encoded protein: CASSRTQAPFGELFF.

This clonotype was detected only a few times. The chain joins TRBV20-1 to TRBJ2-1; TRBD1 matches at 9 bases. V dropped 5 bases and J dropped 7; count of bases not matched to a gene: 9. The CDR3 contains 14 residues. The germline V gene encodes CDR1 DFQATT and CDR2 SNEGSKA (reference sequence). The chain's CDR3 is CSAPLDRGGNEQFF. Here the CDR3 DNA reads TGCAGTGCTCCCTTAGACAGGGGGGGTAATGAGCAGTTCTTC.

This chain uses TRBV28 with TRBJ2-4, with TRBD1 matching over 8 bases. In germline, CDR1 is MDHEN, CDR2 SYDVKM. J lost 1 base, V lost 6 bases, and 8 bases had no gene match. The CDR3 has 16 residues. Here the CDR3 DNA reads TGTGCCAGCAGCCAAGGACAGGGTTTTGCCAAAAACATTCAGTACTTC. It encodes CASSQGQGFAKNIQYF.

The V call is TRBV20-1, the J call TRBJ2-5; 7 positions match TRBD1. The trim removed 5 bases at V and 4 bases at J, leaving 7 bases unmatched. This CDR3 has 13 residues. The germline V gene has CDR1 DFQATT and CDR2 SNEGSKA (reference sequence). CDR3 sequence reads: CSAGRQGPETQYF. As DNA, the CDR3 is TGCAGTGCTGGACGACAGGGCCCAGAGACCCAGTACTTC.

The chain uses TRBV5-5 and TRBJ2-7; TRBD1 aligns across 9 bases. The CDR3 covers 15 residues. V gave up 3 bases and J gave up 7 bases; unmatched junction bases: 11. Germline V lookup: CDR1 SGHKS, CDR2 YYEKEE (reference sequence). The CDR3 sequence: CASSWPGTGFEEQYF. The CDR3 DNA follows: TGTGCCAGCAGCTGGCCCGGGACAGGGTTTGAAGAGCAGTACTTC.

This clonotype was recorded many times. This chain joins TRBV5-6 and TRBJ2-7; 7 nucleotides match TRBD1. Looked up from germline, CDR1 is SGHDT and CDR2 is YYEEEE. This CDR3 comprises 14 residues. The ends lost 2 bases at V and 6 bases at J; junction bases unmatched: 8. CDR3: CASSFTGVRGEQYF. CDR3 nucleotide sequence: TGTGCCAGCAGCTTTACAGGGGTAAGGGGCGAGCAGTACTTC.

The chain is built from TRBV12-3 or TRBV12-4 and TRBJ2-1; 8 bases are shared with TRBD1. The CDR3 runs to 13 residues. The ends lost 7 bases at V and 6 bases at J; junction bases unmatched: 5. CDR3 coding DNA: TGTGCCAGCACCGGGACAGGCACCAATGAGCAGTTCTTC. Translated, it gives CASTGTGTNEQFF.

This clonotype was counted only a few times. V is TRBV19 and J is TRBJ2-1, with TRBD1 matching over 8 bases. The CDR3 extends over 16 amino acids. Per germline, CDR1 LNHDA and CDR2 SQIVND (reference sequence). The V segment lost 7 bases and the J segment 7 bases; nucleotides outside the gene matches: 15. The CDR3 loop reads CASTIFSGQGRNEQFF. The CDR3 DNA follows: TGTGCCAGTACGATTTTTTCTGGACAGGGAAGGAATGAGCAGTTCTTC.

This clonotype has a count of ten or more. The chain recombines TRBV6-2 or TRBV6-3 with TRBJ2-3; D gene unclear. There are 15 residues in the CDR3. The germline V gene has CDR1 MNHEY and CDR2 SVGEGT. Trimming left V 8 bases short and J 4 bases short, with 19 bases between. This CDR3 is CASRFYLDPPDTQYF. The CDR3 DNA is TGTGCCAGCCGCTTTTATTTAGATCCCCCAGATACGCAGTATTTT.

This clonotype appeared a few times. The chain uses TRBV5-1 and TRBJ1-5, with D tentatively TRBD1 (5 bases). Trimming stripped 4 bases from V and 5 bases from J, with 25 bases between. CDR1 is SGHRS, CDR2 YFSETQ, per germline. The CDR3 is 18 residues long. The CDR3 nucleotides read TGCGCCAGCAGCCCGGGTCCCTCGGGACGGTCCCTCGATCAGCCCCAGCATTTT. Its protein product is CASSPGPSGRSLDQPQHF.

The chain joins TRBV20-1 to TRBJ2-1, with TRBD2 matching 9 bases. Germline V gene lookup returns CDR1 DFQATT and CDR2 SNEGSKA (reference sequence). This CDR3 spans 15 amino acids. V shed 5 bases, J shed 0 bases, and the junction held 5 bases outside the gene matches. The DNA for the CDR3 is TGCAGTGCTTGGGCTAGCGGGGCCTCCTACAATGAGCAGTTCTTC. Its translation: CSAWASGASYNEQFF.

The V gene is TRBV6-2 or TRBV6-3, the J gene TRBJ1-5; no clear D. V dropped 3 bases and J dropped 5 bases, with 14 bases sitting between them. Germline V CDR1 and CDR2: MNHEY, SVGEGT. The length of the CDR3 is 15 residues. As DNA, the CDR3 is TGTGCCAGCAGTTATAAGGGTCACGAGGATCAGCCCCAGCATTTT. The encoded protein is CASSYKGHEDQPQHF.

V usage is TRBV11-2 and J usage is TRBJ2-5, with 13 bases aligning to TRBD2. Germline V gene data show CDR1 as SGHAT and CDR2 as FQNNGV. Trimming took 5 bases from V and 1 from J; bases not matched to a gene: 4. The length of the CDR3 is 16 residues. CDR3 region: CASSPLAGGPQETQYF. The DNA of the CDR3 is TGTGCCAGCAGCCCACTAGCGGGAGGGCCCCAAGAGACCCAGTACTTC.

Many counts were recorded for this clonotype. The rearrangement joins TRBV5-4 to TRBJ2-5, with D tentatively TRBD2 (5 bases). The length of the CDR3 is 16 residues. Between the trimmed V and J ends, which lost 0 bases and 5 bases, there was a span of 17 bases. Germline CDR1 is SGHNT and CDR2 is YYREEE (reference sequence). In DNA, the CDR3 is TGTGCCAGCAGCTTGGAAGTAGAGGGCGTTGGTGAGACCCAGTACTTC. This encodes CASSLEVEGVGETQYF.